This T cell receptor (beta chain) was captured by sequencing in a study of blood T cell dynamics during melanoma immunotherapy. Background on the study: Patients with metastatic melanoma got pembrolizumab or nivolumab-ipilimumab as first-line care. Overall study findings and caveats: PBMC repertoires of eventual disease-control patients split at W3 into clonality or diversity gains.

Comments on this clone: The antigen is not known.

Described time point: pre-treatment baseline. Apart from two fast progressors, RECIST 1.1 response was judged 12 weeks post-infusion. DNA loading was fixed at approximately 350 ng for all bulk PBMC samples. Some clones are missing from TCRdb's copy, which holds only in-frame ones; the method was immunoSEQ multiplex PCR. The sample records under 15,000 clones, 85% to 90% being singletons. In germline, CDR1 is WSHSY, CDR2 SAAADI. This CDR3 comprises 14 residues. Trimming stripped 4 bases from V and 5 bases from J, with 11 bases between. This chain connects TRBV10-2 to TRBJ2-2; tentative D call: TRBD1 (5 bases). Sequencing used blood, obtained from a patient treated with checkpoint blockade. This clonotype was sampled from a human donor with melanoma. In nucleotides, the CDR3 is TGCGCCAGCAGTGGCCAGGGTTATACCGGGGAGCTGTTTTTT. Protein product: CASSGQGYTGELFF.